One and the same sample provided the 30 T cell receptor beta chains below, sequenced in a study of OX40 agonist ivuxolimab in advanced cancers. Measured with immunoSEQ multiplex PCR; TCRdb has only the in-frame clones, and not every one. The sample lists 68,000 or so clones, 91% seen once, with around 1% in the top ten. The sample was CD4+ or CD8+ T cells sorted from blood, taken in a trial of the OX40 agonist ivuxolimab. The receptors come from an adult with an advanced solid tumor such as melanoma, head and neck, liver or kidney cancer.

The rearrangement joins TRBV5-1 to TRBJ1-1, with a possible D match to TRBD1 (6 bases). V gave up 4 bases and J gave up 1 base, with 11 bases separating them. The CDR3 spans 14 residues. The germline V gene encodes CDR1 SGHRS and CDR2 YFSETQ. The chain's CDR3 is CASSHPGENTEAFF. In DNA, the CDR3 is TGCGCCAGCAGCCATCCAGGGGAGAACACTGAAGCTTTCTTT.

V usage is TRBV7-3 and J usage is TRBJ2-2; 8 nucleotides line up with TRBD2. This CDR3 is 16 amino acids long. The germline V gene has CDR1 SGHTA and CDR2 FQGTGA. J lost 0 bases, V lost 5 bases, and 5 bases had no gene match. CDR3 DNA: TGTGCCAGCAGCCCCAGCGGGAGCGCGAACACCGGGGAGCTGTTTTTT. Translating gives CASSPSGSANTGELFF.

V gene TRBV5-1 combines with J gene TRBJ2-7; a weak D match, TRBD2 (6 bases). Germline CDR1 reads SGHRS; CDR2 reads YFSETQ. This CDR3 has 14 amino acids. Deletions cut 0 bases from V and 3 bases from J, with 10 bases between. This CDR3 reads CASSLASGLYEQYF. For the CDR3, the DNA is TGCGCCAGCAGCTTGGCCTCGGGACTCTACGAGCAGTACTTC.

The genes are TRBV11-2 and TRBJ1-1, with TRBD1 as a possible D gene (5 bases). The CDR3 runs 19 residues. In germline, CDR1 is SGHAT, CDR2 FQNNGV. Trimming pared 5 bases from V and 6 bases from J, leaving 31 bases between. In nucleotides, the CDR3 is TGTGCCAGCAGCCTCCTGGTGTCGGACATTGTGGGGACCGGGGCTGAAGCTTTCTTT. Translating gives CASSLLVSDIVGTGAEAFF. The full variable domain, completed using reference TRBV11-2 and TRBJ1-1, is EAGVAQSPRYKIIEKRQSVAFWCNPISGHATLYWYQQILGQGPKLLIQFQNNGVVDDSQLPKDRFSAERLKGVDSTLKIQPAKLEDSAVYLCASSLLVSDIVGTGAEAFFGQGTRLTVV.

V and J are TRBV2 and TRBJ2-2; TRBD2 matches 12 bases. Unmatched junction bases numbered 12, after V lost 6 bases and J lost 7 bases. In germline, CDR1 is SNHLY, CDR2 FYNNEI. The CDR3 length is 17 residues. The CDR3 coding sequence is TGTGCCAGCAGCGCAGGGGCTAGCGGGAGGGCCGTCGGGGAGCTGTTTTTT. This codes for CASSAGASGRAVGELFF.

This chain links TRBV6-6 with TRBJ1-1; D unresolved. Trimming took 6 bases from V and 1 from J, leaving 9 bases between them. CDR1 is MNHNY, CDR2 SVGAGI, per germline (reference sequence). The CDR3 extends over 13 amino acids. The CDR3 region is CASSRQKNTEAFF. DNA for the CDR3: TGTGCCAGCAGCCGGCAGAAGAACACTGAAGCTTTCTTT.

The V gene is TRBV5-6, the J gene TRBJ2-7; D perhaps matches TRBD1 (8 bases). Trimming took 4 bases from V and 3 from J, leaving 14 bases between them. Germline CDR1 is SGHDT and CDR2 is YYEEEE. The CDR3 runs 14 residues. The CDR3 DNA reads TGTGCCAGCAGCAAAACAGGGGGGGTCTACGAGCAGTACTTC. This sequence encodes CASSKTGGVYEQYF. Full variable domain (outside the CDR3, taken from reference TRBV5-6 and TRBJ2-7): DAGVTQSPTHLIKTRGQQVTLRCSPKSGHDTVSWYQQALGQGPQFIFQYYEEEERQRGNFPDRFSGHQFPNYSSELNVNALLLGDSALYLCASSKTGGVYEQYFGPGTRLTVT.

The chain links TRBV5-6 to TRBJ1-4; the D gene is possibly TRBD1 (5 bases). Germline V lookup: CDR1 SGHDT, CDR2 YYEEEE. Trimming shortened V by 3 bases and J by 8 bases, and 14 bases separated the two germline ends. The CDR3 spans 14 residues. The CDR3 here is CASSSVGVIEKLFF. In DNA, the CDR3 is TGTGCCAGCAGCTCGGTAGGGGTGATAGAAAAACTGTTTTTT.

This clone is a singleton in its sample. The genes are TRBV27 and TRBJ2-4; D is possibly TRBD2 (6 bases). Germline V gene lookup returns CDR1 MNHEY and CDR2 SMNVEV (reference sequence). The CDR3 runs 15 residues. V was trimmed by 1 base and J by 5 bases, leaving 12 bases between them. The CDR3 sequence: CASSLFGGLENIQYF. The CDR3 DNA reads as TGTGCCAGCAGTTTATTCGGGGGACTGGAAAACATTCAGTACTTC.

The rearrangement links TRBV21-1 to TRBJ1-2; the tabulated D call, TRBD1, remains unverified against the DNA. TRBV21-1 is a pseudogene locus. The CDR3 runs 16 residues. The CDR3 bases are TGTGCCGGACTCAAAAAATACAGGGGCCCCAAGTGTGGCTACACCTTC. This sequence encodes CAGLKKYRGPKCGYTF.

The V call is TRBV9, the J call TRBJ2-2; D is unclear. V shed 3 bases and J shed 1 base, with 7 bases lying between them. The CDR3 spans 14 residues. Germline CDR1 and CDR2: SGDLS and YYNGEE. CDR3 sequence reads: CASSAHLNTGELFF. The CDR3 DNA follows: TGTGCCAGCAGCGCCCACTTGAACACCGGGGAGCTGTTTTTT. The variable domain in full, with the rest retrieved from reference TRBV9 and TRBJ2-2, is DSGVTQTPKHLITATGQRVTLRCSPRSGDLSVYWYQQSLDQGLQFLIQYYNGEERAKGNILERFSAQQFPDLHSELNLSSLELGDSALYFCASSAHLNTGELFFGEGSRLTVL.

CDR3 residues: CASISRDNIAKNIQYF. The CDR3 DNA sequence: TGTGCCAGCATATCCCGGGACAATATAGCCAAAAACATTCAGTACTTC. J is TRBJ2-4 and V is TRBV2, with D possibly TRBD1 on 6 matching bases. CDR3 length: 16 residues. The germline V gene has CDR1 SNHLY and CDR2 FYNNEI. The V end was cut by 7 bases, the J end by 0 bases, with 16 bases between.

V usage is TRBV6-5 and J usage is TRBJ1-2, with 8 bases matching TRBD1. The CDR3 runs 14 residues. CDR1 and CDR2 (germline): MNHEY, SVGAGI. Unmatched junction bases numbered 11, after V lost 6 bases and J lost 8 bases. This CDR3 reads CASSQQGGPEGYTF. The CDR3, as DNA: TGTGCCAGCAGCCAACAGGGGGGTCCCGAGGGCTACACCTTC.

The rearrangement uses TRBV7-8 and TRBJ2-1; D possibly corresponds to TRBD2 (6 bases). The CDR3 runs to 13 residues. The V and J ends lost 2 bases and 6 bases respectively, with 8 bases between them. Looked up from germline, CDR1 is SGHVS and CDR2 is FQNEAQ. The CDR3 here is CASSLPGVNEQFF. Here the CDR3 DNA reads TGTGCCAGCAGCTTACCGGGGGTCAATGAGCAGTTCTTC.

This sequence joins TRBV7-8 and TRBJ2-7; weak D call: TRBD1 (6 bases). Per the germline V gene, CDR1 is SGHVS and CDR2 is FQNEAQ. The CDR3 spans 16 residues. The V end lost 1 base, the J end lost 7 bases, and 20 bases lay between the germline ends. The CDR3 DNA sequence: TGTGCCAGCAGCTTAGGCATCGGGACCCCAAGGGGGGAGCAGTACTTC. This gives the protein CASSLGIGTPRGEQYF.

This chain joins TRBV19 and TRBJ2-1; 10 positions agree with TRBD2. V gave up 4 bases and J gave up 2 bases; unmatched junction bases: 8. The CDR3 covers 17 residues. Germline CDR1 reads LNHDA; CDR2 reads SQIVND (reference sequence). The CDR3 loop is CASSRVAGGATYNEQFF. The CDR3 DNA is TGTGCCAGTAGTAGAGTAGCGGGGGGCGCTACCTACAATGAGCAGTTCTTC.

V usage is TRBV7-2 and J usage is TRBJ1-6; weak D call: TRBD1 (5 bases). Germline V gene sequence: CDR1 SGHTA, CDR2 FQGNSA. V lost 7 bases, J lost 1 base, and 11 bases lay in between. This CDR3 is 15 amino acids long. CDR3 bases: TGTGCCAGCACAACGGGACGGTCCTATAATTCACCCCTCCACTTT. It yields the protein CASTTGRSYNSPLHF.

This clone was seen only once. This CDR3 is CAWSSGGGGTDTQYF. The CDR3 DNA is TGTGCCTGGAGCTCCGGCGGGGGGGGCACAGATACGCAGTATTTT. This chain links TRBV30 with TRBJ2-3; TRBD2 matches 9 bases. CDR3 length equals 15 residues. The V gene's germline CDR1 is GTSNPN and CDR2 SVGIG (reference sequence). The V gene end was trimmed by 3 bases and the J gene end by 1 base; junction bases not matched to a gene: 5.

The rearrangement links TRBV2 to TRBJ2-3; a possible D gene is TRBD1 (5 bases). Looked up from germline, CDR1 is SNHLY and CDR2 is FYNNEI. The V end was cut by 3 bases, the J end by 4 bases, with 11 bases between. There are 14 residues in the CDR3. The CDR3 here is CASSEGLPSDTQYF. Written as DNA, the CDR3 is TGTGCCAGCAGTGAGGGGCTACCGTCAGATACGCAGTATTTT.

The chain joins TRBV19 to TRBJ1-1; D ambiguous. This CDR3 has 13 residues. V lost 0 bases and J lost 6, with 8 bases in between. Germline V lookup: CDR1 LNHDA, CDR2 SQIVND (reference sequence). The CDR3 is CASSIDRGAEAFF. The DNA for the CDR3 is TGTGCCAGTAGTATAGATAGAGGTGCTGAAGCTTTCTTT.

This rearrangement joins TRBV4-1 to TRBJ1-2; D call uncertain. CDR1 and CDR2 (germline): MGHRA, YSYEKL. CDR3 length: 15 amino acids. V lost 3 bases and J lost 4, with 15 bases in between. In nucleotides, the CDR3 is TGCGCCAGCAGCCACCAACCGGCGGAGGTCTATGGCTACACCTTC. This sequence encodes CASSHQPAEVYGYTF.

The chain has TRBV11-3 and TRBJ1-1; 7 bases are shared with TRBD1. CDR3 length: 17 residues. Germline lookup yields CDR1 SGHNT and CDR2 YENEEA. The V and J ends lost 0 bases and 5 bases, in that order; junction bases with no gene match: 12. CDR3 in amino acids: CASSLDWKDRLSTEAFF. Here the CDR3 DNA reads TGTGCCAGCAGCTTAGATTGGAAGGACAGGCTGTCTACTGAAGCTTTCTTT.

The count of this clone is one. This chain uses TRBV9 with TRBJ2-3, with a weak D call TRBD1 (6 bases). CDR3 length: 15 residues. Trimming pared 0 bases from V and 0 bases from J, leaving 8 bases between. CDR1 and CDR2 from the germline V gene are SGDLS and YYNGEE. CDR3 in DNA: TGTGCCAGCAGCGTAGCTGGACAGAGCACAGATACGCAGTATTTT. Amino acid sequence: CASSVAGQSTDTQYF. Complete variable domain (other parts from reference TRBV9 and TRBJ2-3): DSGVTQTPKHLITATGQRVTLRCSPRSGDLSVYWYQQSLDQGLQFLIQYYNGEERAKGNILERFSAQQFPDLHSELNLSSLELGDSALYFCASSVAGQSTDTQYFGPGTRLTVL.

This chain connects TRBV2 to TRBJ2-1; TRBD1 matches 9 bases. Trimming cost V 5 bases and J 14 bases; bases outside gene matches: 7. The CDR3 consists of 12 residues. Germline V gene data show CDR1 as SNHLY and CDR2 as FYNNEI. In nucleotides, the CDR3 is TGTGCCAGCAGTCCCAACCGGGACAGGGAGTTCTTC. Its protein product is CASSPNRDREFF.

The chain employs TRBV11-3 and TRBJ2-5; 7 bases are shared with TRBD1. Germline CDR1 and CDR2: SGHNT and YENEEA. V was clipped by 3 bases and J by 5 bases; unmatched bases: 6. This CDR3 contains 14 residues. This chain's CDR3 is CASSLTTGVETQYF. CDR3 DNA sequence: TGTGCCAGCAGCTTGACAACAGGGGTTGAGACCCAGTACTTC. The entire variable domain, with the rest obtained from reference TRBV11-3 and TRBJ2-5, is as follows: EAGVVQSPRYKIIEKKQPVAFWCNPISGHNTLYWYLQNLGQGPELLIRYENEEAVDDSQLPKDRFSAERLKGVDSTLKIQPAELGDSAVYLCASSLTTGVETQYFGPGTRLLVL.

This chain joins TRBV5-3 and TRBJ2-1; TRBD1 might be the D (5 bases). TRBV5-3 is identified as an open reading frame with a role that is uncertain. V lost 3 bases and J 0 bases, leaving 16 bases between the germline ends. The CDR3 is 17 amino acids. The CDR3 is CARSSQTGDTSYNEQFF. CDR3 DNA sequence: TGTGCCAGAAGCTCGCAAACAGGAGACACCTCCTACAATGAGCAGTTCTTC.

The chain employs TRBV4-1 and TRBJ2-6; 8 nucleotides line up with TRBD1. Germline V gene data show CDR1 as MGHRA and CDR2 as YSYEKL. V lost 0 bases to trimming and J lost 3 bases; unmatched junction nucleotides: 10. This CDR3 contains 19 residues. The CDR3 here is CASSQEYGRGLFGANVLTF. The CDR3, as DNA: TGCGCCAGCAGCCAAGAATACGGCAGGGGGCTTTTTGGGGCCAACGTCCTGACTTTC.

The CDR3 here is CASSGGQGGAAETQYF. For the CDR3, the DNA is TGCGCCAGCAGCGGAGGACAGGGAGGTGCGGCGGAGACCCAGTACTTC. The chain carries TRBV5-1 and TRBJ2-5; 8 nucleotides agree with TRBD1. From germline, CDR1 is SGHRS and CDR2 YFSETQ. The CDR3 spans 16 residues. After removal of 4 bases from V and 5 bases from J, the junction contained 13 bases not matched to a gene.

V and J are TRBV19 and TRBJ2-5, with D hard to call. The J call is doubtful: the DNA matches TRBJ2-7 better. CDR3 length equals 16 residues. CDR1 is LNHDA and CDR2 is SQIVND in the germline V gene (reference sequence). CDR3 in DNA: TGTGCCAGTAGTACTACGACCGGGCCCAATAATGACGAGCAGTACTTC. Its translation is CASSTTTGPNNDEQYF.

The rearrangement uses TRBV6-5 and TRBJ1-2; D unresolved. The V end lost 4 bases, the J end lost 3 bases, and 9 bases lay between the germline ends. This CDR3 comprises 13 residues. The germline V gene encodes CDR1 MNHEY and CDR2 SVGAGI. The CDR3 DNA sequence: TGTGCCAGCAGTTCCCCGGCAGACTATGGCTACACCTTC. Translation gives CASSSPADYGYTF.